Following are 23 T cell receptor beta chains from one sample sequenced in a study of blood T cell repertoires in COVID-19. Data came from immunoSEQ multiplex PCR; TCRdb stores just in-frame clones and leaves some out. The repertoire holds approximately 150,000 clones, with roughly 84% as singletons. Sample: PBMCs or T cells enriched from blood (not recorded which). These receptors were taken from a man aged 55 to 70 who had recovered from COVID-19.

The gene calls are TRBV24-1 and TRBJ2-5; D might be TRBD2 (6 bases). The germline V gene has CDR1 KGHDR and CDR2 SFDVKD. The V end lost 5 bases, the J end lost 5 bases, and 14 bases lay between the germline ends. The CDR3 sequence is 14 residues long. DNA for the CDR3: TGTGCCACCAGTGGTGGGGGGATCCAGGAGACCCAGTACTTC. Translated: CATSGGGIQETQYF.

V gene TRBV15 combines with J gene TRBJ1-5, with D perhaps TRBD1 (6 bases). Between the trimmed V and J ends, which lost 2 bases and 5 bases, there was a span of 13 bases. The CDR3 covers 15 residues. In germline, CDR1 is LNHNV, CDR2 YYDKDF (reference sequence). The CDR3 protein is CATSRIWTEHQPQHF. As DNA, the CDR3 is TGTGCCACCAGCAGAATTTGGACAGAACATCAGCCCCAGCATTTT.

The rearrangement links TRBV5-6 to TRBJ2-5; TRBD1 aligns across 10 bases. Germline V gene data show CDR1 as SGHDT and CDR2 as YYEEEE. The CDR3 has 15 amino acids. The trim removed 0 bases at V and 5 bases at J, leaving 4 bases unmatched. The CDR3 sequence is CASSLAGQGTETQYF. DNA for the CDR3: TGTGCCAGCAGCTTGGCGGGACAGGGGACGGAGACCCAGTACTTC.

The rearrangement joins TRBV18 to TRBJ2-3; no reliable D call. There are 13 residues in the CDR3. Deletions cut 4 bases from V and 4 bases from J, with 9 bases between. CDR1 is KGHSH, CDR2 LQKENI, per germline. For the CDR3, the DNA is TGTGCCAGCTCACAACTCGAACCAGATACGCAGTATTTT. Translation gives CASSQLEPDTQYF.

V and J are TRBV5-4 and TRBJ2-3; TRBD2 agrees at 9 bases. The CDR3 spans 15 residues. Germline lookup yields CDR1 SGHNT and CDR2 YYREEE (reference sequence). V was pared by 4 bases and J by 0 bases, with 3 bases of the junction left unmatched. The CDR3 loop is CASSKGLASTDTQYF. In DNA, the CDR3 is TGTGCCAGCAGCAAAGGACTAGCGAGCACAGATACGCAGTATTTT.

This chain joins TRBV18 and TRBJ1-4, with unresolved D. CDR3 size: 14 residues. Germline CDR1 is KGHSH and CDR2 is LQKENI. V lost 1 base and J lost 5, with 8 bases in between. CDR3 sequence reads: CASSPQGGNEKLFF. The CDR3 bases are TGTGCCAGCTCACCACAGGGAGGAAATGAAAAACTGTTTTTT.

The chain joins TRBV28 to TRBJ1-3, with a weak D call TRBD1 (6 bases). Germline V gene lookup returns CDR1 MDHEN and CDR2 SYDVKM. V was cut by 5 bases and J by 8 bases, with 16 bases left in between. CDR3 length: 14 amino acids. The CDR3 nucleotides read TGTGCCAGCAGTCCTGGTACAGGGAGGGACACCATATATTTT. Translating it yields CASSPGTGRDTIYF.

The V call is TRBV7-3, the J call TRBJ2-7; TRBD2 aligns across 9 bases. From germline, CDR1 is SGHTA and CDR2 FQGTGA. V lost 6 bases to trimming and J lost 4 bases; unmatched junction nucleotides: 7. The CDR3 has 14 residues. CDR3 in amino acids: CASRLKREVYEQYF. CDR3 in DNA: TGTGCCAGCAGACTGAAGCGGGAGGTTTACGAGCAGTACTTC.

The CDR3 DNA reads TGCGCCAGCAGCTTAACCACAGGAGAGGTGACCCAGTACTTC. Translating it yields CASSLTTGEVTQYF. The V call is TRBV5-1, the J call TRBJ2-5, with a tentative D call TRBD1 (5 bases). V lost 2 bases, J lost 7 bases, and 15 bases lay in between. CDR3 length: 14 amino acids. The germline gives CDR1 SGHRS, CDR2 YFSETQ.

The chain employs TRBV28 and TRBJ2-1; 11 bases line up with TRBD1. V was clipped by 3 bases and J by 2 bases; unmatched bases: 6. Germline V lookup: CDR1 MDHEN, CDR2 SYDVKM. This CDR3 contains 17 residues. The CDR3 protein is CASSFGTGGGAYNEQFF. The CDR3 region has the DNA TGTGCCAGCAGTTTTGGGACAGGGGGGGGTGCCTACAATGAGCAGTTCTTC.

The V call is TRBV28, the J call TRBJ1-5; D perhaps matches TRBD1 (5 bases). The CDR3 loop spans 15 amino acids. V was cut by 5 bases and J by 6 bases, with 17 bases left in between. Germline CDR1 MDHEN, CDR2 SYDVKM. The CDR3, as DNA: TGTGCCAGCAGTCCCACTGACAGATTGGGTCAGCCCCAGCATTTT. Its translation: CASSPTDRLGQPQHF.

This clone was observed a few times. The chain employs TRBV7-3 and TRBJ2-1; 11 bases agree with TRBD2. Germline CDR1 is SGHTA and CDR2 is FQGTGA. The CDR3 covers 16 residues. Unmatched junction bases numbered 8, after V lost 5 bases and J lost 5 bases. As DNA, the CDR3 is TGTGCCAGCAGCCCAAGGGGGACTAGCGGCAACAATGAGCAGTTCTTC. Protein product: CASSPRGTSGNNEQFF.

The chain employs TRBV10-3 and TRBJ2-3; 12 nucleotides match TRBD2. The CDR3 loop spans 21 amino acids. J gave up 5 bases and V 0 bases, and 18 bases lay outside the gene matches. Germline V gene data show CDR1 as ENHRY and CDR2 as SYGVKD. CDR3 protein: CAISESRGKEPGLAGIDTQYF. The CDR3 DNA follows: TGTGCCATCAGTGAGTCGAGGGGGAAAGAGCCGGGACTAGCGGGTATAGATACGCAGTATTTT.

The chain has TRBV18 and TRBJ1-5; the match to TRBD1 covers 8 bases. Losses at the gene ends were 5 bases for V and 1 base for J; bases not matched to a gene: 7. Germline V gene data show CDR1 as KGHSH and CDR2 as LQKENI. The CDR3 is 16 amino acids. CDR3: CASSSIGQGSNQPQHF. CDR3 in DNA: TGTGCCAGCTCATCCATTGGACAGGGCAGCAATCAGCCCCAGCATTTT.

The chain links TRBV12-3 or TRBV12-4 to TRBJ1-5; D remains unclear. The CDR3 runs to 12 residues. Trimming took off 7 bases at V and 7 bases at J, with 11 bases between the two ends. The DNA for the CDR3 is TGTGCCAGCAATTCCCCAGGACAGCCCCAGCATTTT. Amino acid sequence: CASNSPGQPQHF.

The V call is TRBV13, the J call TRBJ2-7; 11 bases match TRBD1. The CDR3 totals 15 residues. The germline V gene encodes CDR1 PRHDT and CDR2 FYEKMQ (reference sequence). The V and J ends lost 3 bases and 5 bases, in that order; junction bases with no gene match: 6. The CDR3 nucleotides read TGTGCCAGCAGCTTGGGACAGGGGGGCGTCCACGAGCAGTACTTC. This sequence encodes CASSLGQGGVHEQYF. Full variable domain (remainder filled in from reference TRBV13 and TRBJ2-7): AAGVIQSPRHLIKEKRETATLKCYPIPRHDTVYWYQQGPGQDPQFLISFYEKMQSDKGSIPDRFSAQQFSDYHSELNMSSLELGDSALYFCASSLGQGGVHEQYFGPGTRLTVT.

The V and J genes are TRBV11-3 and TRBJ2-2; TRBD1 aligns across 7 bases. With V trimmed by 5 bases and J by 1 base, 4 bases remained unmatched. CDR1 is SGHNT and CDR2 is YENEEA in the germline V gene. The CDR3 loop spans 15 amino acids. The DNA for the CDR3 is TGTGCCAGCAGCAGGGGGCTCCGGAACACCGGGGAGCTGTTTTTT. Encoded protein: CASSRGLRNTGELFF.

The chain employs TRBV6-6 and TRBJ1-3, with TRBD1 identical over 9 bases. The CDR3 consists of 16 residues. Trimming at V came to 6 bases and at J to 4 bases, leaving 10 bases not matched to a gene. CDR1 and CDR2 (germline): MNHNY, SVGAGI (reference sequence). The CDR3 sequence: CASRRTQGAGGNTIYF. The CDR3 region has the DNA TGTGCCAGCAGACGGACACAGGGGGCAGGAGGAAACACCATATATTTT.

J is TRBJ1-2 and V is TRBV27; 10 bases are shared with TRBD1. J lost 5 bases, V lost 4 bases, and 4 bases had no gene match. CDR1 MNHEY and CDR2 SMNVEV come from the germline V gene (reference sequence). This CDR3 has 14 amino acids. The CDR3 coding sequence is TGTGCCAGCAGTTCCGGACAGGGGGTTTATGGCTACACCTTC. Its protein is CASSSGQGVYGYTF.

The chain couples TRBV6-4 to TRBJ1-4; 9 nucleotides match TRBD1. CDR1 is MRHNA and CDR2 is SNTAGT in the germline V gene. CDR3 size: 17 residues. V lost 6 bases and J lost 5; bases outside the gene matches: 13. CDR3 amino acids: CASSEPRDRVHNEKLFF. CDR3 DNA sequence: TGTGCCAGCAGCGAGCCCCGGGACAGGGTCCACAATGAAAAACTGTTTTTT.

The V gene is TRBV27, the J gene TRBJ1-1; D perhaps matches TRBD1 (6 bases). Between the trimmed V and J ends, which lost 7 bases and 2 bases, there was a span of 14 bases. The CDR3 has 14 residues. Germline CDR1 MNHEY, CDR2 SMNVEV (reference sequence). In DNA form, the CDR3 reads TGTGCCAGCAATATAAGAGGGGGAAACACTGAAGCTTTCTTT. Translating gives CASNIRGGNTEAFF.

The chain recombines TRBV6-5 with TRBJ2-2; D is uncertain. V was cut by 7 bases and J by 6 bases, with 18 bases left in between. The CDR3 consists of 15 residues. In germline, CDR1 is MNHEY, CDR2 SVGAGI. This chain's CDR3 is CASIPYLVGSGELFF. The CDR3 DNA follows: TGTGCCAGCATACCCTATCTGGTCGGGTCCGGGGAGCTGTTTTTT.

The chain employs TRBV7-3 and TRBJ2-1; TRBD2 matches at 13 bases. Germline V gene sequence: CDR1 SGHTA, CDR2 FQGTGA. J gave up 9 bases and V 5 bases, and 7 bases lay outside the gene matches. This CDR3 is 15 amino acids long. The CDR3 DNA sequence: TGTGCCAGCAGCCTCGGACTAGCGGGGGTGGTTGAGCAGTTCTTC. As protein: CASSLGLAGVVEQFF.